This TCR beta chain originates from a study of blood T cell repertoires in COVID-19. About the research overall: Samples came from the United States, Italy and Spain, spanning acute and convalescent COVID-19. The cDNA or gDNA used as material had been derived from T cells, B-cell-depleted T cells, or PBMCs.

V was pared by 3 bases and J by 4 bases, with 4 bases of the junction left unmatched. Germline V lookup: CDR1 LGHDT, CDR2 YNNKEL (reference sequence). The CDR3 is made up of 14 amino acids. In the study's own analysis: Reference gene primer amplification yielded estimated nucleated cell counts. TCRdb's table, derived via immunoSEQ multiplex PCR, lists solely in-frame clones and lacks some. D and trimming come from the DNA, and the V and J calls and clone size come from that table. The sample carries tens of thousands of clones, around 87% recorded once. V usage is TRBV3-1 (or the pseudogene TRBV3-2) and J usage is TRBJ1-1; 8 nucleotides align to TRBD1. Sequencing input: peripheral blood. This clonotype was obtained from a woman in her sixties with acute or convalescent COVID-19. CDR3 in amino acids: CASSQDRVGTEAFF. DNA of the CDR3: TGTGCCAGCAGCCAGGACAGGGTGGGCACTGAAGCTTTCTTT.